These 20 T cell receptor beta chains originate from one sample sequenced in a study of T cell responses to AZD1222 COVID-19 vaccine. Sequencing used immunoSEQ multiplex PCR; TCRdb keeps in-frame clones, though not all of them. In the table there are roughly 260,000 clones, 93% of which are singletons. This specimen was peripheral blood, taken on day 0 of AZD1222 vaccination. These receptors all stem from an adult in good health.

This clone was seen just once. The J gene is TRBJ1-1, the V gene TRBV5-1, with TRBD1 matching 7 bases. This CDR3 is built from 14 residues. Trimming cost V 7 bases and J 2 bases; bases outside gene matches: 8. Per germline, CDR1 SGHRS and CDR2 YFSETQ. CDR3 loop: CASGGTATNTEAFF. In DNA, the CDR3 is TGCGCCAGCGGCGGGACAGCGACTAACACTGAAGCTTTCTTT. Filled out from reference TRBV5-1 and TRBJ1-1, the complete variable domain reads KAGVTQTPRYLIKTRGQQVTLSCSPISGHRSVSWYQQTPGQGLQFLFEYFSETQRNKGNFPGRFSGRQFSNSRSEMNVSTLELGDSALYLCASGGTATNTEAFFGQGTRLTVV.

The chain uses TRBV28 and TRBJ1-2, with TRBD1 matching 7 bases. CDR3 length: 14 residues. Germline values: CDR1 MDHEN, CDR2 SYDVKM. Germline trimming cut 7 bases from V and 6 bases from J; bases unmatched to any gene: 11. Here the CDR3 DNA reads TGTGCCAGCACCGTGGGACAGCTCAATCATGGCTACACCTTC. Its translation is CASTVGQLNHGYTF.

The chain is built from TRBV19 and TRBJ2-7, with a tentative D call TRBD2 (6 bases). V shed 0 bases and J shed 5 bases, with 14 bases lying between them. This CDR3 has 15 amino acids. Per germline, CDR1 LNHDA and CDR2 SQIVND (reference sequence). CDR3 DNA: TGTGCCAGTAGTATAGAATTCAGGAGGGTCGACGAGCAGTACTTC. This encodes CASSIEFRRVDEQYF. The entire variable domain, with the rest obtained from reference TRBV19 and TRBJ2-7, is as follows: DGGITQSPKYLFRKEGQNVTLSCEQNLNHDAMYWYRQDPGQGLRLIYYSQIVNDFQKGDIAEGYSVSREKKESFPLTVTSAQKNPTAFYLCASSIEFRRVDEQYFGPGTRLTVT.

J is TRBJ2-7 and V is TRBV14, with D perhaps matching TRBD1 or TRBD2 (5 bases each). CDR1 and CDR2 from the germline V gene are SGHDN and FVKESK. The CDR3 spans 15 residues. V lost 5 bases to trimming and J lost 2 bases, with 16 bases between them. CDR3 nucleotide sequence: TGTGCCAGCAGCTGGCGAGGGGCCGGGACCTACGAGCAGTACTTC. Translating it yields CASSWRGAGTYEQYF.

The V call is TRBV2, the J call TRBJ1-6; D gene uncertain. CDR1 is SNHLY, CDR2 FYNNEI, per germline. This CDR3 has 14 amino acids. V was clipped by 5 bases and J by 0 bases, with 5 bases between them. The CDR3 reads CASSTSSYNSPLHF. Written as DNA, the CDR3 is TGTGCCAGCAGTACGAGCTCCTATAATTCACCCCTCCACTTT.

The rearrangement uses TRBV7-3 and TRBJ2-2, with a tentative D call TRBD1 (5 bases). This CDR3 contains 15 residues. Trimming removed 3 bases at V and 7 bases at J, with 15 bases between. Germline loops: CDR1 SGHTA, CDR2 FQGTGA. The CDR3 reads CASSLGTGWHGELFF. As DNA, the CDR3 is TGTGCCAGCAGCTTGGGTACAGGTTGGCACGGGGAGCTGTTTTTT.

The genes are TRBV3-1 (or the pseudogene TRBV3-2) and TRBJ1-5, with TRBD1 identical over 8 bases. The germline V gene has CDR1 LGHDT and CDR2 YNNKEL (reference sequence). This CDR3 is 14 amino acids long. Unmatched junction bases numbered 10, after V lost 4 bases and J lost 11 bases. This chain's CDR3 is CASSPGTGQSTQHF. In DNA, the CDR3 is TGTGCCAGCAGCCCCGGGACAGGCCAATCAACCCAGCATTTT.

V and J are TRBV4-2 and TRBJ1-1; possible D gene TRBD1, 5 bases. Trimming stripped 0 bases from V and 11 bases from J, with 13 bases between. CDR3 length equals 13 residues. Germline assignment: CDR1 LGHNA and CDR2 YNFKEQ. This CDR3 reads CASSQERQSGAFF. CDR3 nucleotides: TGTGCCAGCAGCCAAGAGAGACAGTCTGGGGCTTTCTTT.

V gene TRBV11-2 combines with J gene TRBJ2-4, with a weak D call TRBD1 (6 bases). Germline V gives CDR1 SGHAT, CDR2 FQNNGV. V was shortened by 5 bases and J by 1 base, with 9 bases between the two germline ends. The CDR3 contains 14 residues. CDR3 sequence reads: CASSDGQAKNIQYF. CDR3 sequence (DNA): TGTGCCAGCAGCGACGGACAGGCCAAAAACATTCAGTACTTC.

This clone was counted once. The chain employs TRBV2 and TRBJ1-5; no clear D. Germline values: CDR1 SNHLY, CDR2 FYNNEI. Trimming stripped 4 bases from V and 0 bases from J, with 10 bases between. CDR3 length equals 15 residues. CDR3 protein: CASSVARDSNQPQHF. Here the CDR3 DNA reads TGTGCCAGCAGTGTTGCTCGGGATAGCAATCAGCCCCAGCATTTT.

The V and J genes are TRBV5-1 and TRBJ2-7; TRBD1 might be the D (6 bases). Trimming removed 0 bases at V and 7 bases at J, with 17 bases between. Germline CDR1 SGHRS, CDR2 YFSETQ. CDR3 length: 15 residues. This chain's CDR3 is CASSLGGTNTWEQYF. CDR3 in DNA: TGCGCCAGCAGCTTGGGGGGGACAAACACCTGGGAGCAGTACTTC.

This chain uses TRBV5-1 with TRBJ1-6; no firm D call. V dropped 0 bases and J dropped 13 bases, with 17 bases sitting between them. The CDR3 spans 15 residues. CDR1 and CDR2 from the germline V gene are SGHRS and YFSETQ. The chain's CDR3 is CASSLAAALGTPLHF. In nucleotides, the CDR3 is TGCGCCAGCAGCTTGGCGGCAGCCTTGGGTACTCCCCTCCACTTT. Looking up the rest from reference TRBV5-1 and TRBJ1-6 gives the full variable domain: KAGVTQTPRYLIKTRGQQVTLSCSPISGHRSVSWYQQTPGQGLQFLFEYFSETQRNKGNFPGRFSGRQFSNSRSEMNVSTLELGDSALYLCASSLAAALGTPLHFGNGTRLTVT.

For the CDR3, the DNA is TGTGCCATCAGTGGAGGACAGGGGGACACTGAAGCTTTCTTT. As protein: CAISGGQGDTEAFF. The chain links TRBV10-3 to TRBJ1-1, with 10 bases matching TRBD1. Germline lookup yields CDR1 ENHRY and CDR2 SYGVKD. Trimming removed 4 bases from V and 3 bases from J; junction bases left unmatched: 2. This CDR3 spans 14 amino acids.

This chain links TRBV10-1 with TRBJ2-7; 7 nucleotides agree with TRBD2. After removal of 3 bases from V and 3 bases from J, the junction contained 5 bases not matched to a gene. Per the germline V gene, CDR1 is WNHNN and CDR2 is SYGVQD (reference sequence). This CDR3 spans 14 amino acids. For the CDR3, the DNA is TGCGCCAGCAGTGAACAATCGGGGGGCTACGAGCAGTACTTC. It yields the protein CASSEQSGGYEQYF.

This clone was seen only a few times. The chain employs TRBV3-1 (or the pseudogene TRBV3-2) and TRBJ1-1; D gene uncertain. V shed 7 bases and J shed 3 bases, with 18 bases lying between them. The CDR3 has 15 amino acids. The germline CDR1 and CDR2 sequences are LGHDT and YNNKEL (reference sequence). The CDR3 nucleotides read TGTGCCAGCACCATAAGCCTGGCGATGGACACTGAAGCTTTCTTT. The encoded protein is CASTISLAMDTEAFF.

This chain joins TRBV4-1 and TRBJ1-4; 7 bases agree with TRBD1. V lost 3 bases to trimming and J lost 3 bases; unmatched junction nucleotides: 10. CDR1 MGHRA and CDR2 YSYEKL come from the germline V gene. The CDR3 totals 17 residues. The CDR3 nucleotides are TGCGCCAGCAGCCACCCCGTTTCAGGGGGGGCTAATGAAAAACTGTTTTTT. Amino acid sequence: CASSHPVSGGANEKLFF.

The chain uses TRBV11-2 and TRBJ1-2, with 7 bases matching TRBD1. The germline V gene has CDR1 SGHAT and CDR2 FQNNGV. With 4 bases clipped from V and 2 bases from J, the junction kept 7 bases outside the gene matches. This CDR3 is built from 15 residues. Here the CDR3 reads CASSSLTGVNYGYTF. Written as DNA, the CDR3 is TGTGCCAGCAGCTCACTAACAGGGGTGAACTATGGCTACACCTTC.

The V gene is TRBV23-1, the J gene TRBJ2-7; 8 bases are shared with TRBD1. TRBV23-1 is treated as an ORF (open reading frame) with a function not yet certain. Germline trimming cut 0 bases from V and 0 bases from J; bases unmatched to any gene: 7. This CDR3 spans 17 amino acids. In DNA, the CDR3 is TGCGCCAGCAGTCAATCGCGTAGGGACAGGAGCTCCTACGAGCAGTACTTC. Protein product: CASSQSRRDRSSYEQYF.

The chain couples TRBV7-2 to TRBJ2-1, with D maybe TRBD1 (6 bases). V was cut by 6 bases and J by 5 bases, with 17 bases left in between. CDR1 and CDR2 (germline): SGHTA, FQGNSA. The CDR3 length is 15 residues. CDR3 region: CASSFGRGRNNEQFF. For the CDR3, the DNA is TGTGCCAGCAGTTTCGGCAGGGGAAGGAACAATGAGCAGTTCTTC.

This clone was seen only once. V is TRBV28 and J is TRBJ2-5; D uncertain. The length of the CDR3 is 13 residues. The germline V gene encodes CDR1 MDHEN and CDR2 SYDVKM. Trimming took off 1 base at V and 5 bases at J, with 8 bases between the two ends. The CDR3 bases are TGTGCCAGCAGTTTATATCTCGGGGAGACCCAGTACTTC. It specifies CASSLYLGETQYF.